Following are 29 T cell receptor beta chains from one sample sequenced in a study of blood T cell repertoires in COVID-19. Repertoires were generated with immunoSEQ multiplex PCR, while TCRdb's copy carries only in-frame clones and drops some. The sample records tens of thousands of clones, 75% to 90% being singletons. Sequencing was performed on peripheral blood. The receptor source for this set is a man in his thirties or forties with acute or convalescent COVID-19.

The rearrangement uses TRBV28 and TRBJ2-7, with 8 bases fitting TRBD2. Losses at the gene ends were 3 bases for V and 2 bases for J; bases not matched to a gene: 6. CDR3 size: 15 residues. Germline-derived CDR1 and CDR2 are MDHEN and SYDVKM. The CDR3 nucleotides read TGTGCCAGCAGTTTCATCGGGAGGGCCACCTACGAGCAGTACTTC. It specifies CASSFIGRATYEQYF.

The J gene is TRBJ2-7, the V gene TRBV4-2; 7 bases line up with TRBD1. CDR1 is LGHNA and CDR2 is YNFKEQ in the germline V gene. V shed 0 bases, J shed 2 bases, and the junction held 13 bases outside the gene matches. The CDR3 totals 18 residues. CDR3 sequence reads: CASSQDKGGETGTYEQYF. In DNA form, the CDR3 reads TGTGCCAGCAGCCAAGATAAGGGTGGGGAGACAGGGACCTACGAGCAGTACTTC.

This clone was recorded once. The chain recombines TRBV5-1 with TRBJ2-1, with a possible D match to TRBD1 (5 bases). CDR1 is SGHRS and CDR2 is YFSETQ in the germline V gene. The CDR3 contains 15 residues. Trimming left V 4 bases short and J 0 bases short, with 11 bases between. This chain's CDR3 is CASSPPRDSYNEQFF. In DNA, the CDR3 is TGCGCCAGCAGCCCACCCAGGGACTCCTACAATGAGCAGTTCTTC.

The chain recombines TRBV10-3 with TRBJ2-4; 8 positions agree with TRBD2. This CDR3 is built from 17 residues. With 2 bases clipped from V and 0 bases from J, the junction kept 6 bases outside the gene matches. Germline assignment: CDR1 ENHRY and CDR2 SYGVKD. The DNA of the CDR3 is TGTGCCATCAGTGAGCCGCGGGGGGCGGGAGCCAAAAACATTCAGTACTTC. The encoded protein is CAISEPRGAGAKNIQYF.

Concerning this clone: Sequence at one end of the junction differs from germline and may be a read error. This rearrangement joins TRBV28 to TRBJ1-5; 8 nucleotides align to TRBD1. This CDR3 is built from 10 residues. Germline V CDR1 and CDR2: MDHEN, SYDVKM. CDR3 in DNA: TGTGCCAGCAGCCGGACAGGGTTTTTTTTT. Translating gives CASSRTGFFF.

This clone was seen just once. The genes are TRBV18 and TRBJ2-3; a weak D match, TRBD2 (6 bases). CDR1 and CDR2 from the germline V gene are KGHSH and LQKENI. Trimming shortened V by 3 bases and J by 6 bases, and 10 bases separated the two germline ends. CDR3 length: 13 residues. CDR3 amino acids: CASSPGSRDTQYF. CDR3 DNA: TGTGCCAGCTCACCCGGGAGTAGGGATACGCAGTATTTT.

V usage is TRBV3-1 (or the pseudogene TRBV3-2) and J usage is TRBJ2-5; TRBD2 agrees at 8 bases. Losses at the gene ends were 3 bases for V and 2 bases for J; bases not matched to a gene: 5. Germline CDR1 reads LGHDT; CDR2 reads YNNKEL (reference sequence). CDR3 length: 15 amino acids. The CDR3 here is CASSHPGLGQETQYF. CDR3 DNA: TGTGCCAGCAGCCACCCGGGACTAGGGCAAGAGACCCAGTACTTC.

This chain connects TRBV29-1 to TRBJ2-7; D might be TRBD1 (5 bases). Between the trimmed V and J ends, which lost 4 bases and 3 bases, there was a span of 10 bases. Germline V gene lookup returns CDR1 SQVTM and CDR2 ANQGSEA. CDR3 length: 12 amino acids. DNA for the CDR3: TGCAGCGTTGGGGGCAGCCACTACGAGCAGTACTTC. Its translation: CSVGGSHYEQYF.

The chain couples TRBV7-9 to TRBJ1-1, with D perhaps TRBD1 (6 bases). The germline V gene has CDR1 SEHNR and CDR2 FQNEAQ (reference sequence). There are 15 residues in the CDR3. Trimming took 4 bases from V and 2 from J, leaving 14 bases between them. CDR3 region: CASSSLEGVNTEAFF. CDR3 in DNA: TGTGCCAGCAGCTCCCTCGAGGGGGTAAACACTGAAGCTTTCTTT.

In its sample, this clone was seen a few times. J is TRBJ1-4 and V is TRBV21-1. TRBV21-1 is flagged as a pseudogene. The CDR3 is 10 amino acids. The CDR3 coding sequence is TGTGCCAGCAGCATTAGAAAACTGTTTTTT. This sequence encodes CASSIRKLFF.

This chain uses TRBV27 with TRBJ1-1; a possible D gene is TRBD1 (5 bases). The CDR3 extends over 15 amino acids. V was clipped by 6 bases and J by 1 base, with 15 bases between them. Per the germline V gene, CDR1 is MNHEY and CDR2 is SMNVEV (reference sequence). CDR3 in DNA: TGTGCCAGCAGCCCGGGGGGTTGGGGGAACACTGAAGCTTTCTTT. Residues: CASSPGGWGNTEAFF.

This clone is termed large. This chain joins TRBV7-3 and TRBJ2-3, with 7 bases fitting TRBD1. Trimming took 1 base from V and 5 from J; bases not matched to a gene: 9. The CDR3 sequence is 16 residues long. Germline CDR1 reads SGHTA; CDR2 reads FQGTGA. The CDR3 sequence is CASSLIGRGMEDTQYF. The CDR3 DNA reads TGTGCCAGCAGCTTAATCGGCAGGGGGATGGAAGATACGCAGTATTTT.

The gene calls are TRBV29-1 and TRBJ1-1; TRBD1 agrees at 12 bases. There are 15 residues in the CDR3. The J segment lost 0 bases and the V segment lost 4 bases, leaving 3 bases of the junction unmatched. Germline CDR1 SQVTM, CDR2 ANQGSEA. In DNA, the CDR3 is TGCAGCGTTGCCGGGGACAGGGGGCTGAACACTGAAGCTTTCTTT. Its protein product is CSVAGDRGLNTEAFF.

The CDR3 DNA sequence: TGTGCTAGTGGTTTGGGGCGGTGGAACAATGAGCAGTTCTTC. The encoded protein is CASGLGRWNNEQFF. The gene calls are TRBV12-5 and TRBJ2-1; no definite D call. The CDR3 contains 14 residues. V was trimmed by 1 base and J by 5 bases, leaving 9 bases between them. Germline CDR1 reads LGHNT; CDR2 reads FRNRAP.

The chain joins TRBV29-1 to TRBJ2-5, with TRBD1 identical over 9 bases. V was clipped by 7 bases and J by 4 bases; unmatched bases: 4. This CDR3 has 12 residues. Germline V lookup: CDR1 SQVTM, CDR2 ANQGSEA. The CDR3 protein is CSGDREGETQYF. The CDR3 nucleotides read TGCAGCGGGGACAGGGAGGGAGAGACCCAGTACTTC.

The chain links TRBV6-6 to TRBJ2-2; tentatively, D is TRBD1 (7 bases). The CDR3 is made up of 14 amino acids. The germline V gene has CDR1 MNHNY and CDR2 SVGAGI (reference sequence). V lost 10 bases to trimming and J lost 5 bases, with 17 bases between them. CDR3 coding DNA: TGTGCCACCCAGGGGGGACTCGGGACCGGGGAGCTGTTTTTT. It codes for CATQGGLGTGELFF.

The chain employs TRBV7-9 and TRBJ2-7; D remains unclear. The V and J ends lost 1 base and 7 bases respectively, with 11 bases between them. Germline CDR1 is SEHNR and CDR2 is FQNEAQ (reference sequence). The CDR3 extends over 13 amino acids. CDR3 protein: CASSLGTAEEQYF. The CDR3 DNA reads TGTGCCAGCAGCTTAGGTACGGCGGAGGAGCAGTACTTC.

This chain links TRBV7-3 with TRBJ2-5; 9 bases fit TRBD1. Germline V lookup: CDR1 SGHTA, CDR2 FQGTGA. Unmatched junction bases numbered 12, after V lost 3 bases and J lost 10 bases. CDR3 size: 15 residues. The CDR3 protein is CASSFYHTGQGSQYF. The DNA for the CDR3 is TGTGCCAGCAGCTTCTATCACACGGGACAGGGTAGCCAGTACTTC.

The V call is TRBV18, the J call TRBJ1-1; D is uncertain. CDR1 KGHSH and CDR2 LQKENI come from the germline V gene. The CDR3 consists of 16 residues. V dropped 2 bases and J dropped 1 base, with 14 bases sitting between them. The CDR3 DNA follows: TGTGCCAGCTCACCAGGAGTAAACAAGGAGAACACTGAAGCTTTCTTT. This sequence encodes CASSPGVNKENTEAFF.

The chain is built from TRBV19 and TRBJ2-1; 14 nucleotides match TRBD2. Germline V gene lookup returns CDR1 LNHDA and CDR2 SQIVND (reference sequence). The CDR3 is 18 amino acids. Trimming removed 3 bases from V and 3 bases from J; junction bases left unmatched: 7. The CDR3 nucleotides are TGTGCCAGTAGTATTAGACTAGCGGGAGGGTTTGACTACAATGAGCAGTTCTTC. Its protein is CASSIRLAGGFDYNEQFF.

The CDR3 DNA follows: TGTGCCAGCAGTCGCCTCGCGGGTCAAGCTTTCTTT. Its protein is CASSRLAGQAFF. The chain is built from TRBV6-2 or TRBV6-3 and TRBJ1-1; D call uncertain. The CDR3 is made up of 12 amino acids. CDR1 is MNHEY and CDR2 is SVGEGT in the germline V gene. V lost 5 bases to trimming and J lost 9 bases, with 13 bases between them.

This chain uses TRBV28 with TRBJ1-2; D possibly corresponds to TRBD1 (6 bases). The CDR3 is 13 residues long. Germline loops: CDR1 MDHEN, CDR2 SYDVKM. Trimming removed 6 bases at V and 2 bases at J, with 10 bases between. CDR3 sequence (DNA): TGTGCCAGCAGGGAACAGGGAAACTATGGCTACACCTTC. Translating it yields CASREQGNYGYTF.

This chain joins TRBV20-1 and TRBJ1-5; D unclear. V lost 3 bases, J lost 0 bases, and 9 bases lay in between. This CDR3 is built from 14 residues. Germline V gene data show CDR1 as DFQATT and CDR2 as SNEGSKA (reference sequence). The CDR3 is CSASLRNSNQPQHF. The DNA for the CDR3 is TGCAGTGCTAGTCTGCGGAATAGCAATCAGCCCCAGCATTTT.

This clone is a singleton in its sample. This rearrangement joins TRBV19 to TRBJ2-1; TRBD2 matches at 11 bases. V lost 10 bases, J lost 4 bases, and 6 bases stayed unmatched. The CDR3 loop spans 14 amino acids. The germline V gene has CDR1 LNHDA and CDR2 SQIVND (reference sequence). CDR3 loop: CATGGLAEYNEQFF. DNA of the CDR3: TGTGCCACTGGGGGACTAGCGGAGTACAATGAGCAGTTCTTC. The whole variable domain, filled in from reference TRBV19 and TRBJ2-1, reads DGGITQSPKYLFRKEGQNVTLSCEQNLNHDAMYWYRQDPGQGLRLIYYSQIVNDFQKGDIAEGYSVSREKKESFPLTVTSAQKNPTAFYLCATGGLAEYNEQFFGPGTRLTVL.

This chain uses TRBV19 with TRBJ2-2; the match to TRBD1 covers 10 bases. V was pared by 4 bases and J by 3 bases, with 5 bases of the junction left unmatched. The CDR3 totals 16 residues. Germline CDR1 reads LNHDA; CDR2 reads SQIVND (reference sequence). The CDR3: CASSTRQGAYTGELFF. CDR3 in DNA: TGTGCCAGTAGTACGAGACAGGGGGCGTACACCGGGGAGCTGTTTTTT. Full variable domain (outside the CDR3, taken from reference TRBV19 and TRBJ2-2): DGGITQSPKYLFRKEGQNVTLSCEQNLNHDAMYWYRQDPGQGLRLIYYSQIVNDFQKGDIAEGYSVSREKKESFPLTVTSAQKNPTAFYLCASSTRQGAYTGELFFGEGSRLTVL.

The chain has TRBV6-6 and TRBJ2-7, with D tentatively TRBD1 (5 bases). The CDR3 is 12 residues long. Trimming took 4 bases from V and 12 from J, leaving 16 bases between them. Germline V gene sequence: CDR1 MNHNY, CDR2 SVGAGI (reference sequence). The CDR3 sequence is CASSSDSTSTYF. The CDR3 DNA sequence: TGTGCCAGCAGTTCTGACAGCACGAGCACGTACTTC.

This clone was recorded only once. This chain joins TRBV5-4 and TRBJ1-2; no definite D call. CDR1 and CDR2 (germline): SGHNT, YYREEE (reference sequence). This CDR3 has 13 amino acids. The V and J ends lost 4 bases and 1 base respectively, with 8 bases between them. The CDR3 here is CASSNGGNYGYTF. The CDR3 nucleotides are TGTGCCAGCAGCAACGGCGGTAACTATGGCTACACCTTC.

The gene calls are TRBV19 and TRBJ2-3, with 7 bases aligning to TRBD2. V lost 8 bases to trimming and J lost 2 bases; unmatched junction nucleotides: 10. This CDR3 spans 15 amino acids. Germline loops: CDR1 LNHDA, CDR2 SQIVND (reference sequence). The CDR3 protein is CASGLGDYSTDTQYF. The CDR3 region has the DNA TGTGCCAGTGGATTGGGGGACTACTCCACAGATACGCAGTATTTT.

This rearrangement joins TRBV28 to TRBJ2-5; 8 bases match TRBD2. The germline V gene encodes CDR1 MDHEN and CDR2 SYDVKM. The ends lost 8 bases at V and 13 bases at J; junction bases unmatched: 9. The CDR3 has 11 residues. The CDR3 is CASSLRGEVYF. The CDR3 bases are TGTGCCAGCTCCCTGCGGGGGGAGGTGTACTTC.